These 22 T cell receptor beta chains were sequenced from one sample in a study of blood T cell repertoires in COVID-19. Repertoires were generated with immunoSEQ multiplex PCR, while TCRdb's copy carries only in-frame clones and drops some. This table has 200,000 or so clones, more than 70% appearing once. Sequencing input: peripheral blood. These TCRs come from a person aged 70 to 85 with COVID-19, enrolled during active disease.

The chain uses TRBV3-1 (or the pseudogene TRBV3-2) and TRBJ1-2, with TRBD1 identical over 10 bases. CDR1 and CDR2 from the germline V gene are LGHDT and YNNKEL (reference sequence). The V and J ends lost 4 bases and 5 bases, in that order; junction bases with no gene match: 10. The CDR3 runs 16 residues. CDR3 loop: CASSPLTGGPIYGYTF. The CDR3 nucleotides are TGTGCCAGCAGCCCTCTGACAGGGGGCCCCATTTATGGCTACACCTTC.

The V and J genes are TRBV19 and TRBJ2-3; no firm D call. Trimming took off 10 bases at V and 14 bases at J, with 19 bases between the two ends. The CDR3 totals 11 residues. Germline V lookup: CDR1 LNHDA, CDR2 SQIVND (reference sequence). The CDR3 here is CATRDEVRWYF. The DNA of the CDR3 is TGTGCCACCAGAGACGAGGTACGATGGTATTTT.

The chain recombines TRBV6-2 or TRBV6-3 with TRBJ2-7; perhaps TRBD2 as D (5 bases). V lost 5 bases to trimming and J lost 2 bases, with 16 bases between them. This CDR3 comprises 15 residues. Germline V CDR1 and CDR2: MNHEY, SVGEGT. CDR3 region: CASSRGLAGPYEQYF. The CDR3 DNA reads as TGTGCCAGCAGTCGGGGTCTCGCGGGCCCCTACGAGCAGTACTTC.

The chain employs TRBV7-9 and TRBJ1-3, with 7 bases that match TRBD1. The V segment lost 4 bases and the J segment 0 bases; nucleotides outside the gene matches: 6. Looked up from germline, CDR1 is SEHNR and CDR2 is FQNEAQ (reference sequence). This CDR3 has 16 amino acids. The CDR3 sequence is CASSSSGGTSGNTIYF. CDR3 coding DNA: TGTGCCAGCAGCTCGTCAGGGGGAACCTCTGGAAACACCATATATTTT.

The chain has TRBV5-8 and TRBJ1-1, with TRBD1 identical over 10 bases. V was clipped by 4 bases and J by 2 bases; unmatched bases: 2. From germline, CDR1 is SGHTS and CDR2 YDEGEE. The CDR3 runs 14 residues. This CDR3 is CASSRTGGNTEAFF. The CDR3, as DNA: TGTGCCAGCAGCCGGACAGGGGGAAACACTGAAGCTTTCTTT.

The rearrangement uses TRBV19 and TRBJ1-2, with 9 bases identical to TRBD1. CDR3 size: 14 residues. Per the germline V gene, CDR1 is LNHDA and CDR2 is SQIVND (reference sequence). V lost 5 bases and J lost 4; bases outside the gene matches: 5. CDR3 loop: CASSDRGSSYGYTF. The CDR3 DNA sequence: TGTGCCAGTAGTGACAGGGGGTCGAGCTATGGCTACACCTTC.

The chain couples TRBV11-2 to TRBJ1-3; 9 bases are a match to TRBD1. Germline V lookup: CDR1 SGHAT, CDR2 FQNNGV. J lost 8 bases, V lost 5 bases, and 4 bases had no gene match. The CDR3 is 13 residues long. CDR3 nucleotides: TGTGCCAGCAGCAACGACAGGGGGGACACCATATATTTT. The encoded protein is CASSNDRGDTIYF.

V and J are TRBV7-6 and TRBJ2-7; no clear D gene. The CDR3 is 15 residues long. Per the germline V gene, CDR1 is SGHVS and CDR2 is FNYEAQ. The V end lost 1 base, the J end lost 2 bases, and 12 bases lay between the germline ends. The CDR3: CASSLGAAVTYEQYF. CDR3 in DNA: TGTGCCAGCAGCTTAGGGGCCGCCGTAACCTACGAGCAGTACTTC.

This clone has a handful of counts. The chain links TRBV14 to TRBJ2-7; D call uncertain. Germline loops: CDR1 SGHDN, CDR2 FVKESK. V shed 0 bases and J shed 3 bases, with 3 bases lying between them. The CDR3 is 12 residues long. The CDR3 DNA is TGTGCCAGCAGCCAAGATCGCTACGAGCAGTACTTC. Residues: CASSQDRYEQYF.

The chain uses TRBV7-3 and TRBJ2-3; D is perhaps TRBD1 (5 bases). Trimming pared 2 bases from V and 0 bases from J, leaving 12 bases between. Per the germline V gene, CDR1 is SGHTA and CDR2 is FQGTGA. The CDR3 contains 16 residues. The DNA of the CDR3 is TGTGCCAGCAGCTTATTGGGGCCAGGGAGCACAGATACGCAGTATTTT. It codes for CASSLLGPGSTDTQYF.

CDR3 region: CASSYLDTTYEQYF. The CDR3 nucleotides are TGTGCCAGCAGTTATTTGGACACAACATACGAGCAGTACTTC. The V and J genes are TRBV6-1 and TRBJ2-7; possible D gene TRBD1, 5 bases. The CDR3 has 14 amino acids. The ends were cut back, 5 bases at V and 4 bases at J, with 15 bases in the middle. Germline loops: CDR1 MNHNS, CDR2 SASEGT.

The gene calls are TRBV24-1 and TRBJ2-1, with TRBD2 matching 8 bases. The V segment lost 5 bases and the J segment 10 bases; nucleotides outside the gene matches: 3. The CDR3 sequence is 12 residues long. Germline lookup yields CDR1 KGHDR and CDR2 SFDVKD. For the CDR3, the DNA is TGTGCCACCAGTGGCTCGGGGGGGGAGCAGTTCTTC. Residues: CATSGSGGEQFF.

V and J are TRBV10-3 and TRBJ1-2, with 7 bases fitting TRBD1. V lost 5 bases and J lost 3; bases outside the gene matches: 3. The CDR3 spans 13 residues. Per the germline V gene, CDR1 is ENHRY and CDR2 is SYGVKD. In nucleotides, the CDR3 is TGTGCCATCAGTAGACAGGGATACTATGGCTACACCTTC. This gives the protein CAISRQGYYGYTF.

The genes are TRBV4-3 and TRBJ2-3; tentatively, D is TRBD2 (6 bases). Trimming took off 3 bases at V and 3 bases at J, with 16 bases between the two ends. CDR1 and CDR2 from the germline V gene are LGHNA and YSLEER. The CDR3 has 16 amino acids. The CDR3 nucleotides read TGCGCCAGCAGCCAGGGTCGTTTCGGGGGTACAGATACGCAGTATTTT. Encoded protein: CASSQGRFGGTDTQYF.

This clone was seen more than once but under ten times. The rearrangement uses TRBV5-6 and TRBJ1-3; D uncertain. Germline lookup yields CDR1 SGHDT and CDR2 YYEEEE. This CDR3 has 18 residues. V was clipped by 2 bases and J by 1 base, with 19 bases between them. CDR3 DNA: TGTGCCAGCAGCTTCTTAAGCTGGGCTCAGGTATCTGGAAACACCATATATTTT. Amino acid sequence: CASSFLSWAQVSGNTIYF.

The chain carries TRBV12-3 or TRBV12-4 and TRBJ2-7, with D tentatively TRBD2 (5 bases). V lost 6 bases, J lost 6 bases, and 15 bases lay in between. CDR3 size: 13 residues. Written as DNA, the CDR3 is TGTGCCAGCAGCTACCACGGGGTTCCCGAGCAGTACTTC. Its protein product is CASSYHGVPEQYF.

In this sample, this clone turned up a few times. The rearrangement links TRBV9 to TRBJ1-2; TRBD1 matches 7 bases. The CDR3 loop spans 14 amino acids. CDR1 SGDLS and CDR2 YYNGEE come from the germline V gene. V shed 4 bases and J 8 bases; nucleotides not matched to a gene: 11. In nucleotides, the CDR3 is TGTGCCAGCAGCTTGAGTACAGGGGCATCCGGCTACACCTTC. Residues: CASSLSTGASGYTF.

The CDR3 DNA follows: TGTGCCAGTAGTATCGAGTCCATGAATGGCTACAATGAGCAGTTCTTC. Protein sequence: CASSIESMNGYNEQFF. The chain has TRBV19 and TRBJ2-1; no reliable D call. The germline V gene has CDR1 LNHDA and CDR2 SQIVND (reference sequence). The CDR3 runs 16 residues. V dropped 3 bases and J dropped 3 bases, with 15 bases sitting between them.

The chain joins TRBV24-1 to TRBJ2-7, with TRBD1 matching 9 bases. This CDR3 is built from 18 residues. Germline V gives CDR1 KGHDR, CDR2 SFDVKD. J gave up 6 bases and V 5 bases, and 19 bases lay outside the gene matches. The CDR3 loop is CATSGFSPLTGGEGEQYF. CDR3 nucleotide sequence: TGTGCCACCAGTGGCTTTTCCCCCCTCACAGGGGGCGAGGGCGAGCAGTACTTC.

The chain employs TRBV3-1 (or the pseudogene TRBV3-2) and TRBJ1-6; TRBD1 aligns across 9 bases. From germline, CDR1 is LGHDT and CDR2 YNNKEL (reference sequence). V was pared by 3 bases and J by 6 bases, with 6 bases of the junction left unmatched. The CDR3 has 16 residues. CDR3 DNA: TGTGCCAGCAGCCAGATGGTGGGACAGGGTAATTCACCCCTCCACTTT. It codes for CASSQMVGQGNSPLHF.

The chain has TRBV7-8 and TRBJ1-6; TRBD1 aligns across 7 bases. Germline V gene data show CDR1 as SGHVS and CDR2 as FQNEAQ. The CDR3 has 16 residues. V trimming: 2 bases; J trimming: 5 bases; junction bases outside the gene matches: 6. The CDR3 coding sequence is TGTGCCAGCAGCTTACCGGGACAGAGAAATAATTCACCCCTCCACTTT. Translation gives CASSLPGQRNNSPLHF.

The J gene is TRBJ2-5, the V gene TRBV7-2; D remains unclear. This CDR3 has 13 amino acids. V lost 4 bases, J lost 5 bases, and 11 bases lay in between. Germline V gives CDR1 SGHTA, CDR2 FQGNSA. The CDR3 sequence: CASSSHRRETQYF. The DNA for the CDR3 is TGTGCCAGCAGCTCACACAGACGGGAGACCCAGTACTTC.